This T cell receptor (beta chain) was identified during a study of blood T cell repertoires in COVID-19. The length of the CDR3 is 15 residues. V shed 5 bases and J shed 0 bases, with 11 bases lying between them. Germline V CDR1 and CDR2: SGHTA, FQGNSA. Per the original data handling: Researchers report that nucleated cell counts were estimated from reference gene primer amplification. Using immunoSEQ multiplex PCR, the repertoire was profiled, and TCRdb retains in-frame clones only, with some absent. The V and J calls and clone size are taken from that table; D and trimming were inferred from the DNA. This repertoire shows 120,000 to 150,000 clones, around 83% found once; its top ten account for 5.5% to 7.5%. Categorization into cohorts depended on clinical history that participants reported.

The sequenced material came from PBMCs or T cells enriched from blood (not recorded which). The V call is TRBV7-2, the J call TRBJ1-5, with D uncertain. The source is a woman aged 45-65 years who had been exposed to COVID-19. Here the CDR3 DNA reads TGTGCCAGCAGCATAGGGCAAAATAGCAATCAGCCCCAGCATTTT. This codes for CASSIGQNSNQPQHF.